Listed below are T cell receptor beta chains from one sample, sequenced in a study of T cells in Graves' hyperthyroidism and ophthalmopathy. In TCRdb, the multiplex PCR reads were re-called with MiXCR into one record per CDR3 protein. The top ten hold about 17% of the sample, which has 400,000 to 500,000 distinct CDR3 sequences, approximately 15% seen once. The sequencing input was blood. The source of these receptors is a woman in her late teens or twenties with Graves' hyperthyroidism. CDR3s include the opening cysteine and the closing phenylalanine or tryptophan. D genes are given only for firm matches. Size values are once, few and many counts, or a class for expanded clones, and some rows have none.

d_gene,j_gene,abundance,v_gene,CDR3nt,CDR3aa
-,TRBJ2-1,-,TRBV24-1,TGTGCCACCAGTGATGGGGACCCGGGAATGACCTACAATGAGCAGTTCTTC,CATSDGDPGMTYNEQFF
TRBD2,TRBJ2-5,few,TRBV4-2,TGTGCCAGCAGCCAAGGGTACCAAGCGGGGGAAGAGACCCAGTACTTC,CASSQGYQAGEETQYF
TRBD2,TRBJ2-1,many,TRBV19,TGTGCCAGTAGTGAATCAGCGGGAGGGCCGGGTGAGCAGTTCTTC,CASSESAGGPGEQFF
-,TRBJ2-1,few,TRBV7-9,TGTGCCAGCAGCTTAGAGAGCAGGTACAATGAGCAGTTCTTC,CASSLESRYNEQFF
-,TRBJ2-4,-,TRBV19,TGTGCCAGTAGTACCCAAGGGGCCGTGGCTGCCAAAAACATTCAGTACTTC,CASSTQGAVAAKNIQYF
TRBD1,TRBJ2-3,many,TRBV30,TGTGCCTGGAGTCGCGGGACAGGGGGCTCAGATACGCAGTATTTT,CAWSRGTGGSDTQYF
-,TRBJ1-2,many,TRBV6-4,TGTGCCAGCAGTGCCGTATATGGCTACACCTTC,CASSAVYGYTF
TRBD1,TRBJ1-5,many,TRBV9,TGTGCCAGCAGCGAACAGGGGAGCAATCAGCCCCAGCATTTT,CASSEQGSNQPQHF
TRBD2,TRBJ2-1,many,TRBV27,TGTGCCAGCAGTTCGCGGACTAGCGCCTACAATGAGCAGTTCTTC,CASSSRTSAYNEQFF
TRBD2,TRBJ2-1,many,TRBV3-1,TGTGCCAGCAGCCAAGGTCGAGCGGGAGTTGAGCAGTTCTTC,CASSQGRAGVEQFF
-,TRBJ1-5,many,TRBV11-2,TGTGCCAGCAGCTCCCGGGACCACAGTAGTGGTCAGCCCCAGCATTTT,CASSSRDHSSGQPQHF
TRBD2,TRBJ2-1,-,TRBV9,TGTGCCAGCAGCGTAGAAGTGGGAGGGAATGAGCAGTTCTTC,CASSVEVGGNEQFF
-,TRBJ2-7,many,TRBV20-1,TGCAGTGCTCCCGTCCAGGGTGTACTGGACGAGCAGTACTTC,CSAPVQGVLDEQYF
-,TRBJ2-5,many,TRBV7-8,TGTGCCAGCAGCCCCGGATGGGGGCGCCAAGAGACCCAGTACTTC,CASSPGWGRQETQYF